This TCR beta chain was documented in a study of response to subunit inactivated influenza vaccine. Trimming took off 4 bases at V and 1 base at J, with 12 bases between the two ends. CDR3 length equals 15 residues. CDR1 and CDR2 (germline): ENHRY, SYGVKD. TCRdb reprocessed the RT-PCR reads with MiXCR, giving one entry per CDR3 protein. There are just under 550,000 distinct CDR3 sequences in the sample; around 25% occur only once, and 2.8% lies in the top ten. These same data were also listed under a study on T cells expressing NK-cell markers. Per that study: Generation of TCR beta cDNA was performed by 5'RACE template switching incorporating UMIs. One of eight sequenced donors was HCMV-seronegative; the other seven were seropositive. In roughly six donors, dominant NKG2C+ clonotypes were roughly 1.0-8% of CD8+ T cells. Researchers report these clonotypes also headed the CD3+CD56-NKG2C+ fraction in four donors.

The input for sequencing was CD4+ T cells sorted from PBMCs, taken less than 13 days after vaccination. The source is a man between 45 and 60 years old who received an inactivated influenza vaccine. The J gene is TRBJ2-3, the V gene TRBV10-3, with no clear D. CDR3 sequence (DNA): TGTGCCATCAGTGTAACTGCCACCGGCACAGATACGCAGTATTTT. It translates to CAISVTATGTDTQYF.